A single sample is the source of the 17 T cell receptor beta chains below, sequenced in a study of identical twins. A single record per CDR3 protein comes from TCRdb applying MiXCR to the 5' RACE reads. The repertoire consists of roughly 710,000 distinct CDR3 sequences, with 5.5% to 6.5% occurring once and the leading ten covering roughly 1.8%. The sequenced material came from naive T cells sorted from blood. Source of these receptors: a man younger than 30 in good health.

This clonotype was observed many times. The rearrangement links TRBV7-2 to TRBJ2-1, with 9 bases that match TRBD2. Germline-derived CDR1 and CDR2 are SGHTA and FQGNSA. The CDR3 contains 14 residues. V gave up 5 bases and J gave up 8 bases; unmatched junction bases: 7. The CDR3 loop is CASSTGLAPYEQFF. For the CDR3, the DNA is TGTGCCAGCAGCACGGGACTAGCTCCTTATGAGCAGTTCTTC.

At least ten counts were recorded for this clonotype. The gene calls are TRBV30 and TRBJ1-2; TRBD1 might be the D (6 bases). The V gene lost 6 bases and the J gene lost 8 bases, with 13 bases spanning the gap. The CDR3 loop spans 11 amino acids. Germline assignment: CDR1 GTSNPN and CDR2 SVGIG (reference sequence). For the CDR3, the DNA is TGTGCCTGTGGGGGACATCTGGGCTACACCTTC. This translates into CACGGHLGYTF.

This clonotype has more than one count but fewer than ten. The V gene is TRBV7-9, the J gene TRBJ2-2; 14 bases align to TRBD2. V lost 5 bases and J lost 5; bases outside the gene matches: 7. CDR3 length: 17 residues. Germline CDR1 is SEHNR and CDR2 is FQNEAQ (reference sequence). The CDR3 protein is CASSPRGLAGVTGELFF. In nucleotides, the CDR3 is TGTGCCAGCAGCCCAAGGGGACTAGCGGGAGTAACCGGGGAGCTGTTTTTT.

The chain uses TRBV19 and TRBJ2-1; 16 bases fit TRBD2. J was trimmed by 6 bases and V by 5 bases; bases with no gene match: 7. This CDR3 has 17 residues. The germline CDR1 and CDR2 sequences are LNHDA and SQIVND (reference sequence). In DNA form, the CDR3 reads TGTGCCAGTAGTCCCGGGACTAGCGGGAGGGCCGCCAATGAGCAGTTCTTC. The encoded protein is CASSPGTSGRAANEQFF.

This chain uses TRBV14 with TRBJ2-7; D call uncertain. The length of the CDR3 is 15 residues. Germline CDR1 is SGHDN and CDR2 is FVKESK. Trimming shortened V by 1 base and J by 3 bases, and 13 bases separated the two germline ends. The CDR3 loop reads CASSQGTSLYYEQYF. In DNA form, the CDR3 reads TGTGCCAGCAGCCAAGGTACAAGCCTGTACTACGAGCAGTACTTC.

This clonotype was seen repeatedly, ten times or more. CDR3: CSARDDSSYEQYV. The DNA for the CDR3 is TGCAGTGCTAGGGATGACAGCTCCTACGAGCAGTACGTC. The V gene is TRBV20-1, the J gene TRBJ2-7, with D tentatively TRBD1 (5 bases). V was shortened by 3 bases and J by 0 bases, with 9 bases between the two germline ends. CDR1 DFQATT and CDR2 SNEGSKA come from the germline V gene (reference sequence). The CDR3 totals 13 residues.

This clonotype was found a few times. J is TRBJ2-1 and V is TRBV19; D may be TRBD2 (5 bases). Germline CDR1 is LNHDA and CDR2 is SQIVND (reference sequence). This CDR3 has 13 residues. V lost 5 bases and J 13 bases, leaving 18 bases between the germline ends. The CDR3 here is CASSPSSLVRQFF. In DNA, the CDR3 is TGTGCCAGTAGTCCCTCCTCACTAGTTAGACAGTTCTTC. The variable domain in full, with the rest retrieved from reference TRBV19 and TRBJ2-1, is DGGITQSPKYLFRKEGQNVTLSCEQNLNHDAMYWYRQDPGQGLRLIYYSQIVNDFQKGDIAEGYSVSREKKESFPLTVTSAQKNPTAFYLCASSPSSLVRQFFGPGTRLTVL.

This clonotype showed up many times. This chain connects TRBV2 to TRBJ1-6, with D maybe TRBD1 (5 bases). The germline gives CDR1 SNHLY, CDR2 FYNNEI. Trimming stripped 6 bases from V and 8 bases from J, with 5 bases between. There are 11 residues in the CDR3. The CDR3 coding sequence is TGTGCCAGCAGGGGGGATTCACCCCTCCACTTT. Translation: CASRGDSPLHF.

This clonotype appeared many times. This chain links TRBV20-1 with TRBJ2-7, with D perhaps TRBD1 or TRBD2 (7 bases each). The CDR3 spans 15 residues. With 5 bases removed from V and 4 bases from J, the gap between germline ends came to 21 bases. Germline-derived CDR1 and CDR2 are DFQATT and SNEGSKA (reference sequence). The CDR3 loop is CSAYSGSGGLYEQYF. CDR3 nucleotide sequence: TGCAGTGCTTATAGCGGGTCAGGGGGGCTTTACGAGCAGTACTTC.

This chain uses TRBV5-1 with TRBJ2-3, with a tentative D call TRBD2 (6 bases). The ends were cut back, 7 bases at V and 2 bases at J, with 20 bases in the middle. Germline V lookup: CDR1 SGHRS, CDR2 YFSETQ. The CDR3 covers 16 residues. The CDR3 DNA is TGCGCCAGCTCTACGGAGAGGGACTTATACACAGATACGCAGTATTTT. Translated, it gives CASSTERDLYTDTQYF.

The rearrangement joins TRBV4-1 to TRBJ2-1, with D perhaps TRBD1 (6 bases). In germline, CDR1 is MGHRA, CDR2 YSYEKL. V was cut by 0 bases and J by 6 bases, with 9 bases left in between. The CDR3 length is 14 residues. The CDR3 region is CASSQDTGRNEQFF. CDR3 sequence (DNA): TGCGCCAGCAGCCAAGATACAGGGCGCAATGAGCAGTTCTTC.

V is TRBV4-1 and J is TRBJ2-5; 9 bases fit TRBD2. Looked up from germline, CDR1 is MGHRA and CDR2 is YSYEKL. V shed 2 bases, J shed 3 bases, and the junction held 19 bases outside the gene matches. The CDR3 length is 20 residues. The CDR3 coding sequence is TGCGCCAGCAGCCAATATCATCGACTAGCGGAAAGAACGGGTGAAGAGACCCAGTACTTC. Amino acid sequence: CASSQYHRLAERTGEETQYF.

The table lists this clonotype with many counts. The chain links TRBV20-1 to TRBJ2-3; TRBD2 matches 11 bases. V dropped 5 bases and J dropped 4; count of bases not matched to a gene: 5. The CDR3 consists of 14 residues. Looked up from germline, CDR1 is DFQATT and CDR2 is SNEGSKA (reference sequence). CDR3 sequence (DNA): TGCAGTGCTTCCCCACTAGCGGGAGCAGATACGCAGTATTTT. Protein: CSASPLAGADTQYF.

This clonotype appeared a few times. The chain is built from TRBV12-5 and TRBJ2-1; tentatively, D is TRBD2 (6 bases). Germline loops: CDR1 LGHNT, CDR2 FRNRAP. The CDR3 totals 14 residues. Trimming removed 1 base at V and 8 bases at J, with 12 bases between. The CDR3 sequence: CASGLESGGDEQFF. CDR3 nucleotide sequence: TGTGCTAGTGGTTTGGAATCCGGCGGGGATGAGCAGTTCTTC.

There are a few counts of this clonotype. V and J are TRBV6-1 and TRBJ1-5; tentative D call: TRBD1 (5 bases). This CDR3 contains 15 residues. V lost 6 bases and J lost 0, with 12 bases in between. Per the germline V gene, CDR1 is MNHNS and CDR2 is SASEGT. Here the CDR3 reads CASRGDVYSNQPQHF. CDR3 DNA sequence: TGTGCCAGCAGGGGGGACGTTTATAGCAATCAGCCCCAGCATTTT.

This clonotype was counted many times. The V and J genes are TRBV7-8 and TRBJ2-1; the match to TRBD2 covers 12 bases. The CDR3 covers 15 residues. The trim removed 8 bases at V and 5 bases at J, leaving 7 bases unmatched. Germline lookup yields CDR1 SGHVS and CDR2 FQNEAQ. The CDR3: CASGLAGRFHNEQFF. The CDR3 coding sequence is TGTGCCAGCGGACTAGCGGGAAGATTCCACAATGAGCAGTTCTTC.

A few counts support this clonotype. The chain's CDR3 is CASSLWMTSGSPDEQFF. The CDR3 DNA is TGTGCCAGCAGTTTATGGATGACTAGCGGGAGTCCTGATGAGCAGTTCTTC. The chain links TRBV28 to TRBJ2-1; 12 bases fit TRBD2. Germline-derived CDR1 and CDR2 are MDHEN and SYDVKM. Trimming removed 0 bases from V and 8 bases from J; junction bases left unmatched: 8. The CDR3 runs 17 residues. The full variable domain, rest sourced from reference TRBV28 and TRBJ2-1, is DVKVTQSSRYLVKRTGEKVFLECVQDMDHENMFWYRQDPGLGLRLIYFSYDVKMKEKGDIPEGYSVSREKKERFSLILESASTNQTSMYLCASSLWMTSGSPDEQFFGPGTRLTVL.